This T cell receptor beta chain was found in a study of human T cells and chemical hapten exposure (dated by TCRdb to the early 2020s). A note on the overall study: For sensitization, 2% DPC in acetone was applied to a roughly 2 cm by roughly 2 cm area of upper inner arm skin. Blood for TCR sequencing was provided by twenty-nine alopecia patients at one to four time points (pre-sensitization, 2, 6 and 24 weeks). Weekly therapeutic DPC doses were additionally applied to the scalp of patients throughout the approximately 23-week study period. This study followed changes in the peripheral blood TCR repertoire in vivo during primary and secondary sensitization of alopecia patients to the hapten diphenylcyclopropenone (DPC). Patch tests used Finn chambers with 0.01% DPC on the upper back, scored after 6 days by International Contact Dermatitis Research Group standards. Patient blood was sampled pre-sensitization (week 0) and at 2, 6 and about 24 weeks after DPC sensitization. The libraries were sequenced as a pool, and the TCR yield per sample differed mostly because of small variations in library volumes within the pool. Most of the patients in the cohort were female, and the cohort covered alopecia areata with under or over 50% scalp involvement, alopecia totalis and alopecia universalis. Broad study findings and their caveats: DPC sensitization did not change how many TCRs were above 1 in 1000 frequency, and no evidence was found of alterations in global repertoire structure. Significantly more large CDR3 similarity clusters were formed by expanded TCRs than by pre-sensitization or healthy control sets, consistent with antigen-driven responses. Repeated subsampling changed both the strength of the expansion versus patch-test correlation and the threshold at which the correlation became significant. Because every patient had alopecia, a presumed autoimmune disease, the patients' immune response might differ from that of healthy individuals. Patch test score correlated positively with the number of PT1 expanded TCRs, reaching significance at thresholds 8, 16 and 32 but not at 4.

In the germline V gene, CDR1 corresponds to SGHRS and CDR2 to YFSETQ. The junction carries 14 bases between V and J, which are trimmed by 4 bases and 3 bases respectively. Inclusive of the bounding cysteine and phenylalanine, the CDR3 is 14 residues long. Only the CDR3 DNA is retained, 42 bases long and in frame from the first base. Taken with the paper, the label for time point translates to: pre-sensitization, week 0. The sample's treatment or condition label, in plain terms: therapeutic diphenylcyclopropenone sensitization with weekly scalp DPC. At every patch-test visit, the blood draw took place before the patch test was put on. Patients were eligible if aged 18 to 70, diagnosed with alopecia and judged suitable for DPC therapy, and pregnant patients were excluded. Unfractionated whole blood was collected in Tempus Blood RNA tubes, and total RNA was extracted from that blood. This clonotype showed up just a few times. This receptor's antigen is unknown. No base-level quality is on record; no much larger clone is a single base apart.

Library preparation used RACE. Sequencer: NextSeq 500. During library preparation, unique molecular identifiers were attached to individual cDNA molecules so that TCRs could be counted in a quantitative, reproducible way. From each blood RNA sample, both TCR alpha and TCR beta chains were sequenced. The paper's data handling went like this. A median of roughly 100,000 TCRs per sample was observed, with a range of about 20,000 to 750,000. The Decombinator software suite was used to annotate V, J and CDR3 in the TCR reads. To make PS versus PT1 abundance plots, every sample was subsampled to the same number of TCRs (28,000). Expanded TCRs were defined as absent before sensitization and observed at least eight times at the 2-week time point. Through fastp at Q25 and MiXCR, TCRdb rebuilt clones from the public reads, retaining in-frame beta chains. Records with the same CDR3 protein are collapsed into one entry carrying the most frequent genes and DNA. It is TCRdb's table, rather than the study itself, that gives the V and J calls and clone size. The sample includes 99,000 or so distinct CDR3 sequences, with approximately 10% observed a single time. The ten largest account for around 3.3% of the sample.

The sequencing used whole blood, collected in connection with sensitization to the hapten diphenylcyclopropenone (DPC). The sequence links TRBV5-1 to TRBJ2-7; no D gene can be assigned with confidence. The receptor was isolated from a woman between 55 and 75 years old with alopecia areata. Some clones in this sample may be carry-over from other donors' samples. DNA sequence: TGCGCCAGCAGCGAAATGGGGTTGGACTACGAGCAGTACTTC. It codes for CASSEMGLDYEQYF.